The T cell receptor beta chain under discussion was sequenced for a study of OX40 agonist ivuxolimab in advanced cancers. Trimming stripped 4 bases from V and 5 bases from J, with 11 bases between. The germline V gene encodes CDR1 SGHVS and CDR2 FQNEAQ. The CDR3 is made up of 13 amino acids. Data came from immunoSEQ multiplex PCR; TCRdb stores just in-frame clones and leaves some out. Of some 72,000 clones in the sample, about 84% were seen once. The chain has TRBV7-8 and TRBJ1-2; D ambiguous. This material consisted of CD4+ or CD8+ T cells sorted from blood, taken in a trial of the OX40 agonist ivuxolimab. The origin of this receptor is an adult with an advanced solid tumor such as melanoma, head and neck, liver or kidney cancer. In nucleotides, the CDR3 is TGTGCCAGCAGCTCCCTCATAGGGTATGGCTACACCTTC. This gives the protein CASSSLIGYGYTF.